Listed below are T cell receptor beta chains from one sample, sequenced in a study of CD8+CD57+ T cells in acquired aplastic anemia. TCRdb re-derived calls from the reads in MiXCR, one entry per CDR3 protein. This repertoire shows a few hundred thousand distinct CDR3 sequences, 34% found once; its top ten account for roughly 1.1%. The sample consisted of sorted CD4+, CD8+, or CD8+CD57+ T cells (not recorded which) from PBMCs. These receptors were obtained from a human donor in good health, serving as a control. Both conserved end residues are part of each CDR3. The D gene is left open where the match is weak. Clone size is not always given. Where it is, it says once, few, many or a class for expanded clones.

cdr3_nt: TGCGCCAGCAGTGAGCGGGGCCCCTACGAGCAGTACTTC
cdr3_aa: CASSERGPYEQYF
d_call: .
clone_size: many
j_call: TRBJ2-7
v_call: TRBV10-1

cdr3_nt: TGTGCCAGCAGTGTCCCTGTCACAGGGAGGGAAGAGACCCAGTACTTC
cdr3_aa: CASSVPVTGREETQYF
d_call: .
clone_size: .
j_call: TRBJ2-5
v_call: TRBV25-1

cdr3_nt: TGCAGTGCTAGAGATCGGGGGAGGACTTACGAGCAGTACTTC
cdr3_aa: CSARDRGRTYEQYF
d_call: .
clone_size: many
j_call: TRBJ2-7
v_call: TRBV20-1

cdr3_nt: TGCACTGCCATCGACAGGGGAAGAAGCAATCAGCCCCAGCATTTT
cdr3_aa: CTAIDRGRSNQPQHF
d_call: TRBD1
clone_size: few
j_call: TRBJ1-5
v_call: TRBV20-1

cdr3_nt: TGTGCCAGCAGTTACCTCGGGGTGGGGGGCACCATATATTTT
cdr3_aa: CASSYLGVGGTIYF
d_call: .
clone_size: .
j_call: TRBJ1-3
v_call: TRBV6-5

cdr3_nt: TGTGCCAGCAGAAGGGGGACCAATGAAAAACTGTTTTTT
cdr3_aa: CASRRGTNEKLFF
d_call: .
clone_size: .
j_call: TRBJ1-4
v_call: TRBV28

cdr3_nt: TGTGCCAGCAGGAGGACACCCATTGGGCCTGAAGCTTTCTTT
cdr3_aa: CASRRTPIGPEAFF
d_call: .
clone_size: .
j_call: TRBJ1-1
v_call: TRBV12-3/TRBV12-4

cdr3_nt: TGCGCCAGCAGTGGGGGATTACAAGAGACCCAGTACTTC
cdr3_aa: CASSGGLQETQYF
d_call: .
clone_size: many
j_call: TRBJ2-5
v_call: TRBV10-1

cdr3_nt: TGTGCCAGCAGTCACACCAGGGCCAGAAGGCGGTACGAGCAGTACTTC
cdr3_aa: CASSHTRARRRYEQYF
d_call: .
clone_size: .
j_call: TRBJ2-7
v_call: TRBV12-3/TRBV12-4

cdr3_nt: TGTGCCATCAGCCGGGGCAGGGATAGCAATCAGCCCCAGCATTTT
cdr3_aa: CAISRGRDSNQPQHF
d_call: .
clone_size: .
j_call: TRBJ1-5
v_call: TRBV10-3

cdr3_nt: TGTGCTAGTGGTTCCATCTCGGGACATACGAACACTGAAGCTTTCTTT
cdr3_aa: CASGSISGHTNTEAFF
d_call: .
clone_size: few
j_call: TRBJ1-1
v_call: TRBV12-5

cdr3_nt: TGTGCCAGCAGCTTAATGGACAGTTACTACGAGCAGTACTTC
cdr3_aa: CASSLMDSYYEQYF
d_call: .
clone_size: many
j_call: TRBJ2-7
v_call: TRBV7-2

cdr3_nt: TGTGCCAGCAGCTTAGTGAAGCTAGCGGGAGCAAATGAGCAGTTCTTC
cdr3_aa: CASSLVKLAGANEQFF
d_call: TRBD2
clone_size: many
j_call: TRBJ2-1
v_call: TRBV11-1

cdr3_nt: TGTGCCAGCAGTTCCGCCTCCCTCCCTCCCTTAAAATTC
cdr3_aa: CASSSASLPPLKF
d_call: .
clone_size: few
j_call: TRBJ1-2
v_call: TRBV5-8

cdr3_nt: TGCAGCGTCGTACCCGGGACAGGGGCCTACAATGAGCAGTTCTTC
cdr3_aa: CSVVPGTGAYNEQFF
d_call: TRBD1
clone_size: .
j_call: TRBJ2-1
v_call: TRBV29-1

cdr3_nt: TGTGCCAGCAGCTTTCACCGGGGGGGGTCCTACAATGAGCAGTTCTTC
cdr3_aa: CASSFHRGGSYNEQFF
d_call: TRBD2
clone_size: .
j_call: TRBJ2-1
v_call: TRBV7-7

cdr3_nt: TGTGCCAGCAGATCCGGGGCTCTGATGCTAGATACGCAGTATTTT
cdr3_aa: CASRSGALMLDTQYF
d_call: .
clone_size: .
j_call: TRBJ2-3
v_call: TRBV12-3/TRBV12-4

cdr3_nt: TGCGCCAGCAGGCTACGGACCGGGGATGAAAAACTGTTTTTT
cdr3_aa: CASRLRTGDEKLFF
d_call: .
clone_size: .
j_call: TRBJ1-4
v_call: TRBV9

cdr3_nt: TGCAGTGCCTTCAGGCGGGGCTATGGGACCCAGTACTTC
cdr3_aa: CSAFRRGYGTQYF
d_call: .
clone_size: few
j_call: TRBJ2-5
v_call: TRBV20-1

cdr3_nt: TGCGCCAGCAGTTGGACAGGGAACAATGAGCAGTTCTTC
cdr3_aa: CASSWTGNNEQFF
d_call: TRBD1
clone_size: .
j_call: TRBJ2-1
v_call: TRBV10-1

cdr3_nt: TGCAGTGCATGGGACAGGGTCGATGAGCAGTTCTTC
cdr3_aa: CSAWDRVDEQFF
d_call: TRBD1
clone_size: many
j_call: TRBJ2-1
v_call: TRBV20-1

cdr3_nt: TGTGCCATCAGTGAGAATACACAAGAGACCCAGTACTTC
cdr3_aa: CAISENTQETQYF
d_call: .
clone_size: many
j_call: TRBJ2-5
v_call: TRBV10-3

cdr3_nt: TGTGCCAGTACTGCCAACATGAACACTGAAGCTTTCTTT
cdr3_aa: CASTANMNTEAFF
d_call: .
clone_size: many
j_call: TRBJ1-1
v_call: TRBV7-6

cdr3_nt: TGTGCCAGCAGCCCGGGACAGGGTAAAGGTTGGGGTGAGCAGTTCTTC
cdr3_aa: CASSPGQGKGWGEQFF
d_call: TRBD1
clone_size: .
j_call: TRBJ2-1
v_call: TRBV5-5

cdr3_nt: TGTGCCAGCGCGAAGACTGTCTCGGGAGTTCACGAGCAGTACTTC
cdr3_aa: CASAKTVSGVHEQYF
d_call: .
clone_size: .
j_call: TRBJ2-7
v_call: TRBV6-1

cdr3_nt: TGTGCCAGCAGCTTAATGTCCGTCTCCTACAATGAGCAGTTCTTC
cdr3_aa: CASSLMSVSYNEQFF
d_call: .
clone_size: many
j_call: TRBJ2-1
v_call: TRBV7-9

cdr3_nt: TGCAGTGCTAAGGTGGGAGCGACCAGCTACAATGAGCAGTTCTTC
cdr3_aa: CSAKVGATSYNEQFF
d_call: .
clone_size: many
j_call: TRBJ2-1
v_call: TRBV20-1

cdr3_nt: TGCAGTGCTAGAGTAACAGGGTCCTATGGCTACACCTTC
cdr3_aa: CSARVTGSYGYTF
d_call: .
clone_size: many
j_call: TRBJ1-2
v_call: TRBV20-1

cdr3_nt: TGTGCCAGCAGTGGACGGACTAGCGGGAGACTGAAACCTTACGAGCAGTACTTC
cdr3_aa: CASSGRTSGRLKPYEQYF
d_call: TRBD2
clone_size: many
j_call: TRBJ2-7
v_call: TRBV6-1

cdr3_nt: TGTGCCAGCAGCCCAGAGCGGGGCCCCTACGAGCAGTACTTC
cdr3_aa: CASSPERGPYEQYF
d_call: TRBD2
clone_size: many
j_call: TRBJ2-7
v_call: TRBV7-3

cdr3_nt: TGCAGCGTTACGGGGCCCGGGAGGACTGATACCCAGTACTTC
cdr3_aa: CSVTGPGRTDTQYF
d_call: TRBD2
clone_size: many
j_call: TRBJ2-5
v_call: TRBV29-1

cdr3_nt: TGTGCCAGCAGCCTCCGGGACGGTGAAGCTTTCTTT
cdr3_aa: CASSLRDGEAFF
d_call: .
clone_size: many
j_call: TRBJ1-1
v_call: TRBV3-1

cdr3_nt: TGCAGTGCTTGGACTAGTAGCGAGCAGTACTTC
cdr3_aa: CSAWTSSEQYF
d_call: TRBD2
clone_size: many
j_call: TRBJ2-7
v_call: TRBV20-1

cdr3_nt: TGTGCCAGCTCACCACGGTCTGAGAACACTGAAGCTTTCTTT
cdr3_aa: CASSPRSENTEAFF
d_call: .
clone_size: few
j_call: TRBJ1-1
v_call: TRBV18

cdr3_nt: TGTGCCAGCACATTAGGGGCGGCTTCCGTCTATGGCTACACCTTC
cdr3_aa: CASTLGAASVYGYTF
d_call: .
clone_size: many
j_call: TRBJ1-2
v_call: TRBV12-3/TRBV12-4

cdr3_nt: TGCGCCAGCAGCTGGGGGACAGGGGCAAGGTCCTACAATGAGCAGTTCTTC
cdr3_aa: CASSWGTGARSYNEQFF
d_call: TRBD1
clone_size: .
j_call: TRBJ2-1
v_call: TRBV5-1

cdr3_nt: TGTGCCAGTAGTATAGCGACCTACACAGATACGCAGTATTTT
cdr3_aa: CASSIATYTDTQYF
d_call: .
clone_size: many
j_call: TRBJ2-3
v_call: TRBV19

cdr3_nt: TGTGCCAGCAGTTTAGCGCTGGGGCAGGGGGCCGGGGAGCTGTTTTTT
cdr3_aa: CASSLALGQGAGELFF
d_call: TRBD1
clone_size: .
j_call: TRBJ2-2
v_call: TRBV12-3/TRBV12-4

cdr3_nt: TGTGCCAACAGTAAATCCAGCAGGACAGCATCCTGGGGAGATACGCAGTATTTT
cdr3_aa: CANSKSSRTASWGDTQYF
d_call: .
clone_size: .
j_call: TRBJ2-3
v_call: TRBV6-1

cdr3_nt: TGTGCCAGCAGGGTAGCGGGAGTCTCCTACGAGCAGTACTTC
cdr3_aa: CASRVAGVSYEQYF
d_call: TRBD2
clone_size: .
j_call: TRBJ2-7
v_call: TRBV6-1

cdr3_nt: TGCGCCAGCAGCGCCGACCTCAACAATGAGCAGTTCTTC
cdr3_aa: CASSADLNNEQFF
d_call: .
clone_size: many
j_call: TRBJ2-1
v_call: TRBV4-1

cdr3_nt: TGTGCCAGTAGTCCCCCTACGGATACGCAGTATTTT
cdr3_aa: CASSPPTDTQYF
d_call: .
clone_size: many
j_call: TRBJ2-3
v_call: TRBV19

cdr3_nt: TGCGCCAGCAGCCAGTTGGGGATAAAATACAATGAGCAGTTCTTC
cdr3_aa: CASSQLGIKYNEQFF
d_call: .
clone_size: few
j_call: TRBJ2-1
v_call: TRBV4-1

cdr3_nt: TGTGCCAGCAGCTTAAACCGGGGATTGCGAGCTTTCTTT
cdr3_aa: CASSLNRGLRAFF
d_call: .
clone_size: many
j_call: TRBJ1-1
v_call: TRBV7-9

cdr3_nt: TGTGCCAGCAAAACCGGACAGAGTTACAATGAGCAGTACTTC
cdr3_aa: CASKTGQSYNEQYF
d_call: .
clone_size: few
j_call: TRBJ2-7
v_call: TRBV6-1

cdr3_nt: TGTGCTAGTGGTTCCGCCGGATGGGACGGACTAGCCAGCTCCTACAGTGAGCAGTTCTTC
cdr3_aa: CASGSAGWDGLASSYSEQFF
d_call: TRBD2
clone_size: once
j_call: TRBJ2-1
v_call: TRBV12-5

cdr3_nt: TGTGCCAGCAGTGAAGGGGGTATCGGGAGCACAGATACGCAGTATTTT
cdr3_aa: CASSEGGIGSTDTQYF
d_call: .
clone_size: many
j_call: TRBJ2-3
v_call: TRBV2

cdr3_nt: TGTGCCGGCAGACCGGGACAGGGGGGTGAAAAACTGTCTTTT
cdr3_aa: CAGRPGQGGEKLSF
d_call: TRBD1
clone_size: .
j_call: TRBJ1-4
v_call: TRBV10-3

cdr3_nt: TGTGCCAGCAGCTTGGGACGGATCGAGCAGTACTTC
cdr3_aa: CASSLGRIEQYF
d_call: .
clone_size: few
j_call: TRBJ2-7
v_call: TRBV7-8

cdr3_nt: TGTGCCTGGAGTCGGGGGAGCCCCTACGAGCAGTACTTC
cdr3_aa: CAWSRGSPYEQYF
d_call: .
clone_size: .
j_call: TRBJ2-7
v_call: TRBV30

cdr3_nt: TGTGCCATCACCGCAACCGGGGAGCTGTTTTTT
cdr3_aa: CAITATGELFF
d_call: .
clone_size: few
j_call: TRBJ2-2
v_call: TRBV10-3

cdr3_nt: TGTGCCATCAGTGAGTCGACCTACGAGCAGTACTTC
cdr3_aa: CAISESTYEQYF
d_call: .
clone_size: few
j_call: TRBJ2-7
v_call: TRBV10-3

cdr3_nt: TGTGCCAGCAGCTGGCCCGGGACAGGGTATGGCTACACCTTC
cdr3_aa: CASSWPGTGYGYTF
d_call: TRBD1
clone_size: many
j_call: TRBJ1-2
v_call: TRBV5-8

cdr3_nt: TGCGCCAGCAGCTTCCGGGACAGGGGGCTGTACTTC
cdr3_aa: CASSFRDRGLYF
d_call: TRBD1
clone_size: .
j_call: TRBJ2-7
v_call: TRBV5-1

cdr3_nt: TGTGCCAGTACGATAGGGAAGGCCTATGGCTACACCTTC
cdr3_aa: CASTIGKAYGYTF
d_call: .
clone_size: medium-sized
j_call: TRBJ1-2
v_call: TRBV19